The clone carrying this T cell receptor (beta chain) occurred once. The data belong to a study of blood T cell repertoires in COVID-19. Study-wide background: Acute and convalescent COVID-19 samples came from the United States, Italy and Spain. T cells, B-cell-depleted T cells, or PBMCs provided the cDNA or gDNA that served as material.

Under the authors' procedure: Reference gene primer amplification gave nucleated cell count estimates. Sequencing was performed with immunoSEQ multiplex PCR; in TCRdb, only in-frame clones are kept and a portion is missing. That table gives V, J and clone size, and the DNA gave D and trimming. Of approximately 170,000 clones listed, roughly four fifths were seen once; the top ten hold 11%. Trimming pared 4 bases from V and 0 bases from J, leaving 13 bases between. CDR1 is LGHDT and CDR2 is YNNKEL in the germline V gene (reference sequence). This CDR3 contains 16 residues. The clonotype comes from a human donor in a cohort sampled during active COVID-19. This chain uses TRBV3-1 (or the pseudogene TRBV3-2) with TRBJ1-3; D is ambiguous. Specimen: peripheral blood. CDR3 amino acids: CASSPPNSRSGNTIYF. The CDR3 DNA is TGTGCCAGCAGCCCTCCGAACAGCCGCTCTGGAAACACCATATATTTT.